The 17 T cell receptor beta chains given below trace back to one sample, sequenced in a study of a mutant IDH1 vaccine in newly diagnosed glioma. The repertoire was sequenced with immunoSEQ multiplex PCR; TCRdb's copy has only in-frame clones and lacks some. The sample has about 56,000 clones; less than 80% are singletons. This sample's time point: week 47, end of study. Each dose of the vaccine consisted of 300 ug of mutant IDH1 20-mer peptide, with topical imiquimod. No cognate antigen is known for these TCRs. The input for sequencing was PBMCs, taken from a glioma patient whose treatment included an IDH1 peptide vaccine. The source is a man aged 50-59 years with glioma.

Only a few counts were recorded for this clone. V is TRBV29-1 and J is TRBJ2-7; 9 nucleotides align to TRBD2. This CDR3 comprises 19 residues. The germline gives CDR1 SQVTM, CDR2 ANQGSEA. V shed 6 bases and J 2 bases; nucleotides not matched to a gene: 23. DNA for the CDR3: TGCAGCGTGGGGGCAGAGGGGGGGCGCACGAGCGGGGGGACCTACGAGCAGTACTTC. Its translation: CSVGAEGGRTSGGTYEQYF.

The chain has TRBV23-1 and TRBJ1-4; D not certain. TRBV23-1 is treated as an ORF (open reading frame) with a function not yet certain. The CDR3 sequence is 14 residues long. V shed 0 bases and J shed 8 bases, with 10 bases lying between them. CDR3 residues: CASSQSGHREKLFF. CDR3 DNA sequence: TGCGCCAGCAGTCAATCCGGGCACAGAGAAAAACTGTTTTTT.

The table lists this clone with a few counts. V usage is TRBV5-1 and J usage is TRBJ1-1; D not resolved. The germline V and J ends were trimmed by 4 bases and 1 base, with 11 bases remaining between them. This CDR3 has 14 amino acids. The germline gives CDR1 SGHRS, CDR2 YFSETQ. Written as DNA, the CDR3 is TGCGCCAGCAGCCCGTCGGGGTCGAACACTGAAGCTTTCTTT. Its protein product is CASSPSGSNTEAFF.

The chain carries TRBV4-3 and TRBJ2-1, with TRBD1 identical over 9 bases. The CDR3 is 15 amino acids. Germline loops: CDR1 LGHNA, CDR2 YSLEER. The V and J ends lost 4 bases and 5 bases, in that order; junction bases with no gene match: 6. The chain's CDR3 is CASSPGTGSNNEQFF. In DNA form, the CDR3 reads TGCGCCAGCAGCCCTGGGACAGGGTCCAACAATGAGCAGTTCTTC.

The chain uses TRBV29-1 and TRBJ2-5, with D perhaps matching TRBD1 (5 bases). The CDR3 sequence is 13 residues long. Germline V lookup: CDR1 SQVTM, CDR2 ANQGSEA. Trimming left V 7 bases short and J 3 bases short, with 15 bases between. CDR3 sequence: CSGAKGQKETQYF. The CDR3 DNA is TGCAGCGGTGCAAAGGGGCAGAAAGAGACCCAGTACTTC.

This clone was counted between two and nine times. The chain has TRBV6-1 and TRBJ1-1; D is ambiguous. Germline V lookup: CDR1 MNHNS, CDR2 SASEGT. Trimming took off 0 bases at V and 1 base at J, with 6 bases between the two ends. The CDR3 sequence is 14 residues long. The CDR3 DNA follows: TGTGCCAGCAGTGAAGCTTGGGGGAACACTGAAGCTTTCTTT. It codes for CASSEAWGNTEAFF.

The J gene is TRBJ1-1, the V gene TRBV7-9; D uncertain. This CDR3 spans 13 amino acids. Trimming left V 6 bases short and J 1 base short, with 9 bases between. The germline gives CDR1 SEHNR, CDR2 FQNEAQ (reference sequence). The CDR3 nucleotides read TGTGCCAGCAGTGCAGACCAGAACACTGAAGCTTTCTTT. It yields the protein CASSADQNTEAFF.

This clone appeared a few times. The J gene is TRBJ2-5, the V gene TRBV11-1; 7 bases map to TRBD1. Germline loops: CDR1 SGHAT, CDR2 FQDESV (reference sequence). With V trimmed by 6 bases and J by 2 bases, 9 bases remained unmatched. The CDR3 has 15 amino acids. CDR3 in amino acids: CASRSQGTGQETQYF. As DNA, the CDR3 is TGTGCCAGCAGGTCACAGGGGACGGGGCAAGAGACCCAGTACTTC.

V and J are TRBV7-2 and TRBJ1-1; 7 nucleotides match TRBD1. V gave up 5 bases and J gave up 6 bases; unmatched junction bases: 9. There are 14 residues in the CDR3. From germline, CDR1 is SGHTA and CDR2 FQGNSA. The CDR3 DNA reads as TGTGCCAGCAGCGGGTCGGACAGGCCTGCTGAAGCTTTCTTT. Translating gives CASSGSDRPAEAFF.

The gene calls are TRBV4-1 and TRBJ2-7; 10 positions agree with TRBD1. V trimming: 5 bases; J trimming: 5 bases; junction bases outside the gene matches: 9. CDR1 MGHRA and CDR2 YSYEKL come from the germline V gene. The length of the CDR3 is 15 residues. The CDR3 is CASSYSGTGEDEQYF. DNA for the CDR3: TGCGCCAGCAGCTACAGCGGGACAGGGGAGGACGAGCAGTACTTC.

This clone was detected a few times. The rearrangement links TRBV29-1 to TRBJ2-2; 7 positions agree with TRBD1. Germline V gene sequence: CDR1 SQVTM, CDR2 ANQGSEA. V lost 3 bases and J lost 0; bases outside the gene matches: 4. This CDR3 has 15 residues. The DNA of the CDR3 is TGCAGCGTTGAGGTCAGGGGGACGAACACCGGGGAGCTGTTTTTT. Translation: CSVEVRGTNTGELFF.

The chain couples TRBV4-1 to TRBJ1-2; D is unclear. V shed 1 base and J shed 0 bases, with 6 bases lying between them. Germline values: CDR1 MGHRA, CDR2 YSYEKL. This CDR3 has 14 residues. The CDR3 DNA follows: TGCGCCAGCAGCCAAGGCCAGTCTAACTATGGCTACACCTTC. Its protein product is CASSQGQSNYGYTF.

This chain joins TRBV6-5 and TRBJ1-1; no firm D call. The V end was cut by 6 bases, the J end by 2 bases, with 4 bases between. CDR3 size: 11 residues. The V gene's germline CDR1 is MNHEY and CDR2 SVGAGI. The CDR3 loop reads CASRINTEAFF. In nucleotides, the CDR3 is TGTGCCAGCAGGATCAACACTGAAGCTTTCTTT.

The rearrangement uses TRBV14 and TRBJ2-7, with D unresolved. Per germline, CDR1 SGHDN and CDR2 FVKESK. V lost 1 base and J lost 12, with 10 bases in between. This CDR3 contains 11 residues. CDR3 loop: CASSQGRSAYF. The CDR3 DNA sequence: TGTGCCAGCAGCCAAGGTCGTTCAGCGTACTTC.

This chain's CDR3 is CAWINLSGANVLTF. For the CDR3, the DNA is TGTGCCTGGATCAATCTCTCTGGGGCCAACGTCCTGACTTTC. V usage is TRBV30 and J usage is TRBJ2-6; D ambiguous. V lost 4 bases and J lost 0, with 7 bases in between. Germline CDR1 reads GTSNPN; CDR2 reads SVGIG (reference sequence). There are 14 residues in the CDR3.

By its share, this clone is medium-sized (0.01 to 0.1%). V usage is TRBV7-8 and J usage is TRBJ1-4; 8 bases are a match to TRBD1. V lost 5 bases, J lost 5 bases, and 4 bases stayed unmatched. Germline CDR1 reads SGHVS; CDR2 reads FQNEAQ. This CDR3 has 14 amino acids. As DNA, the CDR3 is TGTGCCAGCAGCCCCAGGGGGCTAAATGAAAAACTGTTTTTT. Residues: CASSPRGLNEKLFF.

This clone was detected only once. The chain recombines TRBV13 with TRBJ1-3; 7 bases agree with TRBD1. The CDR3 loop spans 17 amino acids. Germline V CDR1 and CDR2: PRHDT, FYEKMQ (reference sequence). With V trimmed by 2 bases and J by 0 bases, 7 bases remained unmatched. The CDR3 nucleotides are TGTGCCAGCAGCTTACGAGGGGGACAGATCTCTGGAAACACCATATATTTT. This gives the protein CASSLRGGQISGNTIYF.